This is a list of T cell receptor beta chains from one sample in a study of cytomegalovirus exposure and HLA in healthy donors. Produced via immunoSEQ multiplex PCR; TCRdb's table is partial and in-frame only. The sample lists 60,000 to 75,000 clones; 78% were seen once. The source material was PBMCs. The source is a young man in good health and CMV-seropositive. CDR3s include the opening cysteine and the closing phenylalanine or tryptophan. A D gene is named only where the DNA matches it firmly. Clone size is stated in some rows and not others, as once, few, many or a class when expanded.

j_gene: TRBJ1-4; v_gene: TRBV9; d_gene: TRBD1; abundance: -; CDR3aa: CASSVEGQGREKLFF; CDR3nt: TGTGCCAGCAGCGTAGAGGGACAGGGTAGGGAAAAACTGTTTTTT
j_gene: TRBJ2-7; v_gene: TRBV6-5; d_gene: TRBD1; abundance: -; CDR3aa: CASSYSKQGDYEQYF; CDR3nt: TGTGCCAGCAGTTACTCGAAACAGGGGGACTACGAGCAGTACTTC
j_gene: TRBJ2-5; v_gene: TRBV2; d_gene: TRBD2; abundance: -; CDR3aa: CASDQREGQSETQYF; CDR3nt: TGTGCCAGCGACCAGCGGGAGGGCCAGTCAGAGACCCAGTACTTC
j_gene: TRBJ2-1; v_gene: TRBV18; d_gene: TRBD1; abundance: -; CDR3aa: CASSPDRGNEQFF; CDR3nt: TGTGCCAGCTCACCCGACAGGGGTAATGAGCAGTTCTTC
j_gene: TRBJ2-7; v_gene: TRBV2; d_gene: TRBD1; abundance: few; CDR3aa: CASSGQGYYEQYF; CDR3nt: TGTGCCAGCAGTGGACAGGGCTACTACGAGCAGTACTTC
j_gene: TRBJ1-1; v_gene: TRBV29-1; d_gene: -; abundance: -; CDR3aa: CSTNPGQGNTEAFF; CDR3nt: TGCAGCACCAACCCTGGACAAGGGAACACTGAAGCTTTCTTT
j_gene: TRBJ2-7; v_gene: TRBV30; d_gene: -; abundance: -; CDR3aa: CAWNIPPRTAF; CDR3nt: TGTGCCTGGAATATCCCGCCCAGGACAGCATTC
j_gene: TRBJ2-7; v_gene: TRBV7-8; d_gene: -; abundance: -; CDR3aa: CASSLGDRPYEQYF; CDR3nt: TGTGCCAGCAGCTTGGGCGACAGGCCCTACGAGCAGTACTTC
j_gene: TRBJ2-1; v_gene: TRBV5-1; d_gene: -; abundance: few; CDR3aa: CASSPGALDEQFF; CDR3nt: TGCGCCAGCAGCCCAGGGGCCCTCGATGAGCAGTTCTTC
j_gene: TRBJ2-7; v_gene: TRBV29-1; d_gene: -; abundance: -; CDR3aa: CSVEVTETSSYEQYF; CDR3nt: TGCAGCGTTGAAGTCACAGAGACCAGCTCCTACGAGCAGTACTTC
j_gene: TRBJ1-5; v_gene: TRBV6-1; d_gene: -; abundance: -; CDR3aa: CASRLGNQPQHF; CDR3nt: TGTGCCAGCAGGCTAGGCAATCAGCCCCAGCATTTT
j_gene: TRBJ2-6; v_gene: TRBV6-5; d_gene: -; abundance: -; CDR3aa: CASGPNSGANVLTF; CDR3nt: TGTGCCAGCGGGCCCAACTCTGGGGCCAACGTCCTGACTTTC
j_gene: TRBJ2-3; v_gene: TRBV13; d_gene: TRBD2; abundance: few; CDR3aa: CASLRAGVGTDTQYF; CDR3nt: TGTGCCAGCCTCCGGGCGGGGGTAGGTACAGATACGCAGTATTTT
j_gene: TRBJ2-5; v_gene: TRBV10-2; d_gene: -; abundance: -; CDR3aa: CASSDWGGNQETQYF; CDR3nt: TGCGCCAGCAGTGATTGGGGGGGCAACCAAGAGACCCAGTACTTC
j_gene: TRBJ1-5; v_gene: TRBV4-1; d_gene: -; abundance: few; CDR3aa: CASSQGGGGRGVRNQPQHF; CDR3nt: TGCGCCAGCAGCCAAGGGGGGGGAGGACGCGGGGTTCGGAATCAGCCCCAGCATTTT
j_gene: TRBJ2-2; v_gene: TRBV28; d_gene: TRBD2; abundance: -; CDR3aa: CASSLGPGGTGELFF; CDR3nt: TGTGCCAGCAGTTTAGGGCCGGGGGGCACCGGGGAGCTGTTTTTT
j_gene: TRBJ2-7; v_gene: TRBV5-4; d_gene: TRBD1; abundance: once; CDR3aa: CASSSGGEQYF; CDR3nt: TGTGCCAGCAGTTCAGGGGGAGAGCAGTACTTC
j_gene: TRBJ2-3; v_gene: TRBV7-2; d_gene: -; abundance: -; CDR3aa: CASSFERRSTDTQYF; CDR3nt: TGTGCCAGCAGCTTTGAGCGCCGAAGCACAGATACGCAGTATTTT
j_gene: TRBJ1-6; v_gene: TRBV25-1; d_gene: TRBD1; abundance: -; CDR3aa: CASSDDRANSPLHF; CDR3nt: TGTGCCAGCAGTGACGACAGGGCTAATTCACCCCTCCACTTT
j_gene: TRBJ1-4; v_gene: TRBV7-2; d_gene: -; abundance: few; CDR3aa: CASSLLGGAVTNEKLFF; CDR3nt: TGTGCCAGCAGCTTGCTGGGGGGGGCAGTAACTAATGAAAAACTGTTTTTT
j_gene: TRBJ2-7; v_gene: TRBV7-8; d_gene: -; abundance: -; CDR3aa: CASSRTTGSHEQYF; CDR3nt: TGTGCCAGCAGCCGTACGACAGGAAGCCACGAGCAGTACTTC
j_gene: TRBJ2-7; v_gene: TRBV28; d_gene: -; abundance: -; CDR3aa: CASSTGGGSYEQYF; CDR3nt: TGTGCCTCTTCGACAGGCGGAGGATCCTACGAGCAGTACTTC
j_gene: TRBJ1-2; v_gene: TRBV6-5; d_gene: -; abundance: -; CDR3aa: CASSYGHANYGYTF; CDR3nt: TGTGCCAGCAGTTACGGACATGCTAACTATGGCTACACCTTC
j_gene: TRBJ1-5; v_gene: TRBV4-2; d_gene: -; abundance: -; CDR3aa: CASSQDMAESNQPQHF; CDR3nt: TGTGCCAGCAGCCAAGATATGGCGGAGAGCAATCAGCCCCAGCATTTT
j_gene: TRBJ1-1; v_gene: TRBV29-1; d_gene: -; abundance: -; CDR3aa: CSVEQGLWNTEAFF; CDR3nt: TGCAGCGTTGAACAGGGTCTATGGAACACTGAAGCTTTCTTT
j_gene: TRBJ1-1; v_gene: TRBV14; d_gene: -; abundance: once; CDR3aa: CASSQDSAGLQAFF; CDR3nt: TGTGCCAGCAGCCAAGATTCGGCGGGCCTCCAAGCTTTCTTT
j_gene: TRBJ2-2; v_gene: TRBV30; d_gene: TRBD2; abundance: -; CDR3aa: CAWSPGRTSGAGELFF; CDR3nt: TGTGCCTGGAGTCCCGGAAGAACTAGCGGGGCCGGGGAGCTGTTTTTT
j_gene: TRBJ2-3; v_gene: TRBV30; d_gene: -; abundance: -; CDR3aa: CAWSAPTPRADTQYF; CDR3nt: TGTGCCTGGAGTGCCCCGACACCGCGGGCAGATACGCAGTATTTT
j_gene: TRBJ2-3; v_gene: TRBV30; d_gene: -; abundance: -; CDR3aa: CAWSVEGYWAGAITDTQYF; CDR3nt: TGTGCCTGGAGTGTTGAGGGGTATTGGGCAGGGGCGATCACAGATACGCAGTATTTT
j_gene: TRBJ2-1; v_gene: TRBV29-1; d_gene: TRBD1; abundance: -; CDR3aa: CSSLSGTGKTNEQFF; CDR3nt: TGCAGCTCGCTCTCCGGGACAGGGAAAACCAATGAGCAGTTCTTC
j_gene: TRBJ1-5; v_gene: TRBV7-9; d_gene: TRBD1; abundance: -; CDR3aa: CASSSTTTRGLSQPQHF; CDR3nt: TGTGCCAGCAGCTCCACCACCACCAGGGGGTTGAGTCAGCCCCAGCATTTT
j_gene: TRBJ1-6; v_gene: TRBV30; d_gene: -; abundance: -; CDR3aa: CAWSTGDYYNSPLHF; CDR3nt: TGTGCCTGGAGTACCGGAGATTACTATAATTCACCCCTCCACTTT
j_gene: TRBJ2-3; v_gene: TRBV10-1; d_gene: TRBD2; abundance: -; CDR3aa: CASSETLAGARDTQYF; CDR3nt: TGCGCCAGCAGTGAGACCTTAGCGGGAGCGAGAGATACGCAGTATTTT
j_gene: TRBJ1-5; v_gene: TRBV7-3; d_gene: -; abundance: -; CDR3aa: CASSSGANQPQHF; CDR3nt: TGTGCCAGCAGCTCCGGAGCTAATCAGCCCCAGCATTTT
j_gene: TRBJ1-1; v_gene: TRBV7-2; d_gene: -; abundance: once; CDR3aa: CASSFRGVDDTEAFF; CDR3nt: TGTGCCAGCAGCTTTCGGGGGGTGGACGACACTGAAGCTTTCTTT
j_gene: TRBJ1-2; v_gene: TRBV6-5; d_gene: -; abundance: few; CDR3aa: CASSPSGSGYTF; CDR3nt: TGTGCCAGCAGTCCATCGGGTTCTGGCTACACCTTC
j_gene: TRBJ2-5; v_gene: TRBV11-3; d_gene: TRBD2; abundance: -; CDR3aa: CASSASSGGAQETQYF; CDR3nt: TGTGCCAGCAGCGCGTCTAGCGGGGGGGCGCAGGAGACCCAGTACTTC
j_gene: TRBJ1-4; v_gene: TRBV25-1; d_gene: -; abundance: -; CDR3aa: CASSPLGNEKLFF; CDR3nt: TGTGCCAGCAGTCCCTTGGGCAATGAAAAACTGTTTTTT
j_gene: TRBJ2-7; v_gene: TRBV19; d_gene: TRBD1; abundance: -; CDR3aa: CASSWTGDYEQYF; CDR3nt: TGTGCCAGTAGTTGGACAGGGGACTACGAGCAGTACTTC
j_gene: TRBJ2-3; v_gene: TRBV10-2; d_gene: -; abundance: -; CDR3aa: CASSELGSFTDTQYF; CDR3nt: TGCGCCAGCAGTGAGCTGGGCAGCTTCACAGATACGCAGTATTTT
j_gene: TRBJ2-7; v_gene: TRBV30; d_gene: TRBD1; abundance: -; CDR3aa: CAWSKDRGPNEQYF; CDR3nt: TGTGCCTGGAGTAAGGACAGGGGGCCCAACGAGCAGTACTTC
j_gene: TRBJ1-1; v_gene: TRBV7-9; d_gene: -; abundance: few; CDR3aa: CASSFGGVNTEAFF; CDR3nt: TGTGCCAGCAGCTTCGGGGGGGTAAACACTGAAGCTTTCTTT
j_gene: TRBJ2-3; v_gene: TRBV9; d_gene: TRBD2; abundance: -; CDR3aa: CASSVGASGIDTQYF; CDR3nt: TGTGCCAGCAGCGTAGGGGCTAGCGGGATCGATACGCAGTATTTT
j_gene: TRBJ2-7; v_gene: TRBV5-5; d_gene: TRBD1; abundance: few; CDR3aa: CASSPGQGTHEQYF; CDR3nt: TGTGCCAGCAGCCCCGGACAGGGCACCCACGAGCAGTACTTC
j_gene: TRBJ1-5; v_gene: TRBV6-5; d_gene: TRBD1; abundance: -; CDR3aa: CASSRDRWNQPQHF; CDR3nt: TGTGCCAGCAGTAGGGACAGGTGGAATCAGCCCCAGCATTTT
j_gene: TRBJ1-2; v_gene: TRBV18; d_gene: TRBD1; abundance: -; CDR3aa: CASSPTGDGYTF; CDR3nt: TGTGCCAGCTCACCAACAGGGGACGGCTACACCTTC
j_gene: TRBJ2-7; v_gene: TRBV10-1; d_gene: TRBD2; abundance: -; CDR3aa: CASSTGTSGSYEQYF; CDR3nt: TGCGCCAGCAGTACCGGGACTAGCGGATCCTACGAGCAGTACTTC
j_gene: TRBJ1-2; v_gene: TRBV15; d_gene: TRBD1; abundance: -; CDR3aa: CATSTDRGFGGYTF; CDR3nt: TGTGCCACCAGCACCGACAGGGGGTTCGGTGGCTACACCTTC
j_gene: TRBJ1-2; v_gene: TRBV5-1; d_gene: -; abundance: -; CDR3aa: CASASGGGYGYTF; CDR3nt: TGCGCCAGCGCATCGGGGGGCGGCTATGGCTACACCTTC
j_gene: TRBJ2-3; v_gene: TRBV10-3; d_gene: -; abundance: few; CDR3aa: CAISARDFGDTQYF; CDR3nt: TGTGCCATCAGTGCGCGGGACTTTGGGGATACGCAGTATTTT
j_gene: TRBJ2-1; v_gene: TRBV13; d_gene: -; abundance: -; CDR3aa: CASSFGGLLYNEQFF; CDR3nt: TGTGCCAGCAGCTTTGGCGGCCTCCTCTACAATGAGCAGTTCTTC
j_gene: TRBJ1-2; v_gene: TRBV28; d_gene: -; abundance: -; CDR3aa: CASSLGADPDYGYTF; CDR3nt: TGTGCCAGCAGTTTAGGGGCGGATCCGGACTATGGCTACACCTTC
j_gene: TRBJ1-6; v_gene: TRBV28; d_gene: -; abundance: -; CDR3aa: CASSSPNRSGNSPLHF; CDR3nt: TGTGCCAGCAGTTCACCGAACAGGAGCGGGAATTCACCCCTCCACTTT
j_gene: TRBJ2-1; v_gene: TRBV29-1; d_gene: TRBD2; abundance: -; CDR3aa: CSATSGYPYNEQFF; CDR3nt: TGCAGCGCGACTAGCGGCTATCCCTACAATGAGCAGTTCTTC